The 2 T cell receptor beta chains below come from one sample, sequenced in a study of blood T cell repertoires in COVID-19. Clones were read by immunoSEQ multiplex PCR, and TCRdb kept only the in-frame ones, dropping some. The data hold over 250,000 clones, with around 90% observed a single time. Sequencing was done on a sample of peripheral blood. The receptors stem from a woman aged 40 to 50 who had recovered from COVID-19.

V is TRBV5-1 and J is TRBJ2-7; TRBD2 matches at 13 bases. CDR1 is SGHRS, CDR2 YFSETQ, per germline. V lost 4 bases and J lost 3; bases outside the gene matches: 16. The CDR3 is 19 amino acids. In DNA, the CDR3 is TGCGCCAGCAGCACCCCGGGACTAGCGGGACCCGGCCCCCTCTACGAGCAGTACTTC. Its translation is CASSTPGLAGPGPLYEQYF.

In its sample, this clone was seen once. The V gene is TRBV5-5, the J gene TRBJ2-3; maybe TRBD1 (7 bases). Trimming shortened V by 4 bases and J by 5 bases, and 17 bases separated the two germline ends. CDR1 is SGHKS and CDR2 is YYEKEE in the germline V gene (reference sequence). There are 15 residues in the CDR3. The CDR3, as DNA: TGTGCCAGCAGCACGGCAGGGGGGACTGGAGATACGCAGTATTTT. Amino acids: CASSTAGGTGDTQYF. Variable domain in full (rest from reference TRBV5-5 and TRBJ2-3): DAGVTQSPTHLIKTRGQQVTLRCSPISGHKSVSWYQQVLGQGPQFIFQYYEKEERGRGNFPDRFSARQFPNYSSELNVNALLLGDSALYLCASSTAGGTGDTQYFGPGTRLTVL.